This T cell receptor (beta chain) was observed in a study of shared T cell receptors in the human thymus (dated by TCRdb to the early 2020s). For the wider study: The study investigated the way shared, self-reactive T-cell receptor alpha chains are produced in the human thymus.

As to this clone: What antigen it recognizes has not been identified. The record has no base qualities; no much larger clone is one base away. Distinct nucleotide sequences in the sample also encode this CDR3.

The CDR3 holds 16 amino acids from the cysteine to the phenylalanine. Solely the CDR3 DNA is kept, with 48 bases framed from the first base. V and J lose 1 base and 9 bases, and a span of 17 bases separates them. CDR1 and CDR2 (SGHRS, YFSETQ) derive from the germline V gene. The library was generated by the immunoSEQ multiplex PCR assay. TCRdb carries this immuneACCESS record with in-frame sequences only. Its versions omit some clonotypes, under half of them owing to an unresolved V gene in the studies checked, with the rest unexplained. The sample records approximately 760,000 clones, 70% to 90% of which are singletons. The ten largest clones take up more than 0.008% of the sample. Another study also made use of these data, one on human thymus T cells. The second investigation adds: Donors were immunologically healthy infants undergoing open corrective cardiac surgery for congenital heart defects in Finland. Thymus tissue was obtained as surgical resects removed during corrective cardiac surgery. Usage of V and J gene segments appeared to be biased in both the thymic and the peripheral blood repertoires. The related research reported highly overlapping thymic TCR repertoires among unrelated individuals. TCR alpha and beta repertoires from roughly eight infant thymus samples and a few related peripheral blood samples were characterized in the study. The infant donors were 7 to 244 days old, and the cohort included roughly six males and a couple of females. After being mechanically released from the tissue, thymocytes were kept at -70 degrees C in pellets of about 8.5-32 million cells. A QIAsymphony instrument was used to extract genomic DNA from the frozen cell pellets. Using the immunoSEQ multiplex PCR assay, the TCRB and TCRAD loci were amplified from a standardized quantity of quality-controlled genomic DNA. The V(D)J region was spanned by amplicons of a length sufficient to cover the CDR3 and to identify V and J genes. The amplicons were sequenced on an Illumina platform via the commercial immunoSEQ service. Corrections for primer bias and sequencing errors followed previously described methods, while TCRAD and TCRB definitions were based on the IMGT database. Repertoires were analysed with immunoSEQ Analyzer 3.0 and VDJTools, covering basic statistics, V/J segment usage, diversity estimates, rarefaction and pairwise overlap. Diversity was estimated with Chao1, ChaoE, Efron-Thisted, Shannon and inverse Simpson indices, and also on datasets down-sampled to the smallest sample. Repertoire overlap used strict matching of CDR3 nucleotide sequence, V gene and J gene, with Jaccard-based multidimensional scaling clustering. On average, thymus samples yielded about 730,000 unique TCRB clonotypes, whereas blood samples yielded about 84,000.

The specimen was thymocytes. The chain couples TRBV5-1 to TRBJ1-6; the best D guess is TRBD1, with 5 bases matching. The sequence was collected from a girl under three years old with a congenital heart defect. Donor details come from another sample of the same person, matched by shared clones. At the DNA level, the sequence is TGCGCCAGCAGCTTGCCCTTGGAGGGGCGCGTTTCACCCCTCCACTTT. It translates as CASSLPLEGRVSPLHF.